These 7 T cell receptor beta chains came from one sample sequenced in a study of CD8+ T cells in alopecia areata. RNA was extracted and reverse transcribed into cDNA as the sequencing template. Assay: immunoSEQ multiplex PCR; the TCRdb copy retains only in-frame clones and omits some. The sample holds around 200,000 clones, roughly 64% seen once. Stated treatment: oral pan-JAK inhibitor, 5-10 mg twice daily. The sample was CD8+ T cells sorted from blood, taken at week 24, from a patient treated with tofacitinib. The receptors were gathered from a human donor with alopecia areata.

This clone has a handful of counts. This rearrangement joins TRBV5-1 to TRBJ2-1; 8 nucleotides line up with TRBD1. Per the germline V gene, CDR1 is SGHRS and CDR2 is YFSETQ. V lost 4 bases to trimming and J lost 13 bases; unmatched junction nucleotides: 10. The CDR3 contains 13 residues. The DNA for the CDR3 is TGCGCCAGCAGCGCTGACAGGGGTAAAACACAGTTCTTC. It encodes CASSADRGKTQFF.

This rearrangement joins TRBV9 to TRBJ2-7; D is ambiguous. Germline V gene lookup returns CDR1 SGDLS and CDR2 YYNGEE. The V end was cut by 4 bases, the J end by 0 bases, with 11 bases between. This CDR3 has 14 amino acids. CDR3 residues: CASSPRPSSYEQYF. CDR3 DNA sequence: TGTGCCAGCAGCCCCCGGCCGAGCTCCTACGAGCAGTACTTC.

CDR3 nucleotide sequence: TGTGCCAGCAGTGAGGGCCCCGTGGGAGCCCAGCATTTT. Translated: CASSEGPVGAQHF. The rearrangement joins TRBV6-1 to TRBJ1-5; unclear D gene. CDR1 and CDR2 from the germline V gene are MNHNS and SASEGT. The CDR3 extends over 13 amino acids. Trimming pared 3 bases from V and 11 bases from J, leaving 14 bases between.

The gene calls are TRBV27 and TRBJ2-1; D is uncertain. Between the trimmed V and J ends, which lost 4 bases and 10 bases, there was a span of 8 bases. CDR3 length: 11 residues. In germline, CDR1 is MNHEY, CDR2 SMNVEV (reference sequence). The CDR3: CASSSGHEQFF. CDR3 in DNA: TGTGCCAGCAGTTCCGGCCACGAGCAGTTCTTC.

The V call is TRBV23-1, the J call TRBJ1-5; D not certain. TRBV23-1 is an open reading frame, and its role is uncertain. The CDR3 is 17 residues long. V lost 0 bases and J 0 bases, leaving 12 bases between the germline ends. The CDR3, as DNA: TGCGCCAGCAGTCAATCGAGGGCAGAGGCTAGCAATCAGCCCCAGCATTTT. Its protein is CASSQSRAEASNQPQHF.

The chain carries TRBV7-9 and TRBJ2-4, with D maybe TRBD1 (5 bases). TRBJ2-7 explains the end of the DNA better; the J call may be wrong. The germline gives CDR1 SEHNR, CDR2 FQNEAQ (reference sequence). The CDR3 spans 12 residues. The CDR3 region is CASSLLGAEQYF. CDR3 DNA: TGTGCCAGCAGCTTATTAGGGGCCGAGCAGTACTTC.

The gene calls are TRBV4-1 and TRBJ1-1; no reliable D call. V lost 1 base to trimming and J lost 12 bases, with 9 bases between them. The CDR3 sequence is 11 residues long. Germline assignment: CDR1 MGHRA and CDR2 YSYEKL. CDR3 nucleotide sequence: TGCGCCAGCAGCCAAGGCCCCGGGACTTTCTTT. This sequence encodes CASSQGPGTFF.